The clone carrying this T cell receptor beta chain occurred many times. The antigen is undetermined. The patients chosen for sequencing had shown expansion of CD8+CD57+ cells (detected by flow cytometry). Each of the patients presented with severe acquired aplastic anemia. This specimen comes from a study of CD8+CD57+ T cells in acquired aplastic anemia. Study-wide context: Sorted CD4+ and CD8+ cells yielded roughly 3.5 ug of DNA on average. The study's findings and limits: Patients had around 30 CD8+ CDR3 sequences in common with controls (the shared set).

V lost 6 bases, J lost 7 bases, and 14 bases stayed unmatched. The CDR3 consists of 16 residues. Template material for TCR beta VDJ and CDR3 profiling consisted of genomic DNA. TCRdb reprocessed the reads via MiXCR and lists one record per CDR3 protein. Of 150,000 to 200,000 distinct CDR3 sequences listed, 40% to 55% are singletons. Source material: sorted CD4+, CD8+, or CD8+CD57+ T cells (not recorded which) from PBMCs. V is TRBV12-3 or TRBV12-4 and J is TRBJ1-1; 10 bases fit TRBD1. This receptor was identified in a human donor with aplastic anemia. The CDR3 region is CASSATGTGEMGEAFF. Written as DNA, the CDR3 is TGTGCCAGCAGCGCTACCGGGACAGGGGAAATGGGTGAAGCTTTCTTT.